What follows are 12 T cell receptor beta chains derived from one specimen sequenced in a study of blood T cell repertoires in COVID-19. Generated by immunoSEQ multiplex PCR, the TCRdb table keeps only in-frame clones and is missing some. The sample has hundreds of thousands of clones, about 89% seen once. Sequenced input: peripheral blood. The receptor source for this set is a man in his forties with acute or convalescent COVID-19.

J is TRBJ1-3 and V is TRBV19; TRBD1 matches 8 bases. Germline values: CDR1 LNHDA, CDR2 SQIVND (reference sequence). The CDR3 runs to 15 residues. V was pared by 1 base and J by 5 bases, with 4 bases of the junction left unmatched. CDR3 DNA: TGTGCCAGTAGTATAGTTCGACAGGGGCGAAACACCATATATTTT. This translates into CASSIVRQGRNTIYF. Complete variable domain (other parts from reference TRBV19 and TRBJ1-3): DGGITQSPKYLFRKEGQNVTLSCEQNLNHDAMYWYRQDPGQGLRLIYYSQIVNDFQKGDIAEGYSVSREKKESFPLTVTSAQKNPTAFYLCASSIVRQGRNTIYFGEGSWLTVV.

As DNA, the CDR3 is TGCGCCAGCAGCTCGTCGGGACAAGGGTATGAAAAACTGTTTTTT. It codes for CASSSSGQGYEKLFF. This chain links TRBV5-1 with TRBJ1-4; D may be TRBD1 (6 bases). The ends were cut back, 3 bases at V and 6 bases at J, with 15 bases in the middle. Germline V lookup: CDR1 SGHRS, CDR2 YFSETQ. CDR3 length equals 15 residues.

V usage is TRBV29-1 and J usage is TRBJ2-2; TRBD2 might be the D (6 bases). This CDR3 has 15 residues. The germline V and J ends were trimmed by 2 bases and 7 bases, with 17 bases remaining between them. Germline lookup yields CDR1 SQVTM and CDR2 ANQGSEA. The CDR3 region has the DNA TGCAGCGTTGAATCGGGCAGGGAGGTGGGCGGGGAGCTGTTTTTT. This gives the protein CSVESGREVGGELFF.

The CDR3 nucleotides are TGCAGCGTTAATCAGGCCCACTATGGCTACACCTTC. Translation gives CSVNQAHYGYTF. V gene TRBV29-1 combines with J gene TRBJ1-2, with no clear D. The CDR3 extends over 12 amino acids. With 5 bases removed from V and 3 bases from J, the gap between germline ends came to 10 bases. Looked up from germline, CDR1 is SQVTM and CDR2 is ANQGSEA.

The chain carries TRBV7-8 and TRBJ2-5; TRBD1 agrees at 11 bases. The CDR3 loop spans 16 amino acids. V lost 4 bases and J lost 5; bases outside the gene matches: 9. Germline V lookup: CDR1 SGHVS, CDR2 FQNEAQ. Written as DNA, the CDR3 is TGTGCCAGCAGCTCAGGGCGGGACAGGGGGGAGGAGACCCAGTACTTC. Residues: CASSSGRDRGEETQYF.

V and J are TRBV18 and TRBJ2-7; 16 bases are a match to TRBD2. The CDR3 is 14 amino acids. V lost 8 bases and J lost 4; bases outside the gene matches: 2. Germline-derived CDR1 and CDR2 are KGHSH and LQKENI. CDR3 loop: CASGTSGGGYEQYF. CDR3 DNA: TGTGCCAGCGGGACTAGCGGGGGGGGATACGAGCAGTACTTC.

The V call is TRBV4-1, the J call TRBJ2-7; TRBD2 matches at 12 bases. The CDR3 contains 17 residues. The V gene end was trimmed by 1 base and the J gene end by 6 bases; junction bases not matched to a gene: 10. CDR1 MGHRA and CDR2 YSYEKL come from the germline V gene. CDR3 sequence reads: CASSQGSRLAGESEQYF. In nucleotides, the CDR3 is TGCGCCAGCAGCCAAGGGTCCCGACTAGCGGGGGAAAGCGAGCAGTACTTC.

The CDR3 loop is CASGREPGTGIRANTGELFF. For the CDR3, the DNA is TGTGCTAGTGGCAGAGAACCCGGGACAGGGATTCGGGCGAACACCGGGGAGCTGTTTTTT. J is TRBJ2-2 and V is TRBV12-5; the match to TRBD1 covers 9 bases. This CDR3 has 20 amino acids. Germline trimming cut 6 bases from V and 0 bases from J; bases unmatched to any gene: 17. Germline CDR1 is LGHNT and CDR2 is FRNRAP.

This clone was detected only once. This chain connects TRBV28 to TRBJ2-5; 9 bases align to TRBD1. This CDR3 contains 15 residues. Germline V gene sequence: CDR1 MDHEN, CDR2 SYDVKM. J was trimmed by 9 bases and V by 2 bases; bases with no gene match: 10. The CDR3 is CASSLGGQGLLAQYF. The CDR3 bases are TGTGCCAGCAGTTTAGGCGGACAGGGGCTATTAGCCCAGTACTTC.

The chain recombines TRBV19 with TRBJ2-7; TRBD1 matches 7 bases. V lost 4 bases, J lost 2 bases, and 5 bases stayed unmatched. Germline assignment: CDR1 LNHDA and CDR2 SQIVND (reference sequence). The CDR3 sequence is 14 residues long. The CDR3: CASSSRDSPYEQYF. Written as DNA, the CDR3 is TGTGCCAGTAGTAGCCGGGACAGTCCCTACGAGCAGTACTTC.

This chain joins TRBV4-2 and TRBJ2-1, with TRBD1 matching 10 bases. This CDR3 has 17 amino acids. The junction had 8 bases not matched to a gene; V was cut back by 3 bases and J by 3 bases. In germline, CDR1 is LGHNA, CDR2 YNFKEQ. The CDR3 sequence is CASSHFTGTGDYNEQFF. CDR3 DNA sequence: TGTGCCAGCAGCCATTTCACCGGGACAGGGGACTACAATGAGCAGTTCTTC.

This clone was recorded once. The V gene is TRBV9, the J gene TRBJ2-1, with 8 positions matching TRBD1. J lost 0 bases, V lost 2 bases, and 7 bases had no gene match. Germline V gene data show CDR1 as SGDLS and CDR2 as YYNGEE. This CDR3 has 17 amino acids. The DNA for the CDR3 is TGTGCCAGCAGCGTCGGACAGGGCGTTTTCTCCTACAATGAGCAGTTCTTC. Protein: CASSVGQGVFSYNEQFF.